These T cell receptor beta chains were read from a single sample in a study of T cells after somatic rescue of genetic block. TCRdb keeps only in-frame clones here, not all; method: immunoSEQ multiplex PCR. The sample holds more than 9,500 clones; around 70% are singletons and the top ten take around 20%. Material: peripheral blood mononuclear cells (PBMCs). The receptors originated from a boy aged 5-17 years. CDR3s include the opening cysteine and the closing phenylalanine or tryptophan. D genes are given only for firm matches. Not every row has a clone size; where given, it reads once, few, many or a size class.

j_call	v_call	d_call	clone_size	cdr3_aa	cdr3_nt
TRBJ2-7	TRBV21-1	NA	once	CASSNFPYEQYF	TGTGCCAGCAGCAATTTCCCCTACGAGCAGTACTTC
TRBJ2-7	TRBV28	TRBD2	medium-sized	CASSFRAGGNLQQYF	TGTGCCAGCAGTTTTCGCGCGGGAGGTAATTTGCAGCAGTACTTC
TRBJ2-3	TRBV2	NA	NA	CASSVLTDTQYF	TGTGCCAGCAGTGTCCTCACAGATACGCAGTATTTT
TRBJ2-7	TRBV7-3	TRBD1	NA	CASSFSPGQGYEQYF	TGTGCCAGCAGCTTCTCCCCGGGACAGGGTTACGAGCAGTACTTC
TRBJ1-3	TRBV7-9	NA	NA	CASSSPVSASSGNTIYF	TGTGCCAGCAGCTCACCCGTGTCCGCGAGCTCTGGAAACACCATATATTTT
TRBJ2-7	TRBV10-3	TRBD2	few	CASSYPGGEQYF	TGTGCCAGCAGTTACCCGGGAGGCGAGCAGTACTTC
TRBJ2-3	TRBV5-4	TRBD1	few	CASSSPGTGEDTQYF	TGTGCCAGCAGCTCACCCGGGACAGGAGAAGATACGCAGTATTTT
TRBJ1-6	TRBV5-1	NA	NA	CASSRAALGFYNSPLHF	TGCGCCAGCAGCCGCGCCGCCTTGGGGTTCTATAATTCACCCCTCCACTTT
TRBJ2-1	TRBV6-1	TRBD1	NA	CASRARDSTYNEQFF	TGTGCCAGCAGGGCCCGGGACAGCACCTACAATGAGCAGTTCTTC
TRBJ1-1	TRBV5-1	NA	NA	CASSLVDGRTEIRFF	TGCGCCAGCAGCTTGGTGGACGGGAGGACGGAGATACGGTTCTTT